Listed below are T cell receptor beta chains from one sample, sequenced in a study of cytomegalovirus exposure and HLA in healthy donors. The assay was immunoSEQ multiplex PCR, and TCRdb's table has in-frame clones only and misses some. The table shows 130,000 or so clones, with approximately 76% occurring only once. The sample comprised PBMCs. The receptors shown here come from a man aged 35 to 55 in good health and CMV-seronegative. Both conserved end residues are part of each CDR3. The D gene is left open where the match is weak. Clone size appears in some rows only: once, few, many, or a class for an expanded clone.

size,V,D,J,CDR3,DNA
-,TRBV28,TRBD2,TRBJ2-7,CASTDRGGRLYEQYF,TGTGCCAGCACCGACCGAGGCGGGAGGTTATACGAGCAGTACTTC
-,TRBV6-1,-,TRBJ1-4,CASSETGSNEKLFF,TGTGCCAGCAGTGAAACAGGGTCCAATGAAAAACTGTTTTTT
few,TRBV28,-,TRBJ1-2,CASSFMGGNYGYTF,TGTGCCAGCAGTTTTATGGGGGGGAACTATGGCTACACCTTC
few,TRBV7-3,-,TRBJ2-1,CASSLGGRNEQFF,TGTGCCAGCAGCTTAGGCGGGCGGAATGAGCAGTTCTTC
-,TRBV28,TRBD2,TRBJ2-2,CASSSPSGRLVGELFF,TGTGCCAGCAGTTCACCTAGCGGGAGGCTGGTCGGGGAGCTGTTTTTT
once,TRBV7-8,-,TRBJ1-6,CASSFREDPYNSPLHF,TGTGCCAGCAGCTTTAGGGAGGACCCCTATAATTCACCCCTCCACTTT
once,TRBV10-1,-,TRBJ2-2,CASSETGTSRSGELFF,TGCGCCAGCAGTGAGACCGGGACATCCCGTTCCGGGGAGCTGTTTTTT
-,TRBV7-2,-,TRBJ2-3,CASTLPGPDTQYF,TGTGCCAGCACCCTTCCCGGTCCAGATACGCAGTATTTT
-,TRBV18,TRBD2,TRBJ2-7,CASSPALASGGPLAQYF,TGTGCCAGCTCACCCGCTCTAGCGAGCGGGGGTCCTTTGGCGCAGTACTTC
-,TRBV19,TRBD2,TRBJ2-1,CASSIPGLAYNEQFF,TGTGCCAGTAGTATTCCGGGACTAGCCTACAATGAGCAGTTCTTC
-,TRBV2,TRBD2,TRBJ2-1,CASSGLAGYNEQFF,TGTGCCAGCTCGGGACTAGCGGGATACAATGAGCAGTTCTTC
-,TRBV30,-,TRBJ2-1,CAWSVWANPYNEQFF,TGTGCCTGGAGTGTATGGGCCAACCCCTACAATGAGCAGTTCTTC
-,TRBV9,-,TRBJ2-3,CASMFAASPTDTQYF,TGTGCCAGCATGTTCGCGGCTAGCCCCACAGATACGCAGTATTTT
-,TRBV7-3,-,TRBJ2-7,CASSLLASYEQYF,TGTGCCAGCAGCTTACTCGCGAGCTACGAGCAGTACTTC
once,TRBV5-1,-,TRBJ2-7,CASSLLQGRDAEQYF,TGCGCCAGCAGCCTTTTACAGGGAAGGGACGCCGAGCAGTACTTC
-,TRBV7-3,TRBD2,TRBJ2-2,CASSLLGGSNTGELFF,TGTGCCAGCAGCTTATTGGGGGGGTCGAACACCGGGGAGCTGTTTTTT
-,TRBV7-2,-,TRBJ1-2,CASRRTESYGYTF,TGTGCCAGCAGGAGGACAGAGTCCTATGGCTACACCTTC
-,TRBV28,-,TRBJ2-7,CASSYTGSSYEQYF,TGTGCCAGCAGTTATACGGGGAGCTCCTACGAGCAGTACTTC
-,TRBV19,TRBD2,TRBJ2-7,CASRPGLAGGQQYF,TGTGCCAGTAGACCGGGACTAGCGGGGGGGCAGCAGTACTTC
-,TRBV19,-,TRBJ2-1,CASSIDEGDTSWDEQFF,TGTGCCAGTAGTATAGATGAAGGGGACACCTCTTGGGATGAGCAGTTCTTC
-,TRBV19,-,TRBJ1-3,CASIEGSSGNTIYF,TGTGCCAGTATCGAAGGGAGCTCTGGAAACACCATATATTTT
-,TRBV30,TRBD1,TRBJ2-3,CAWNRGDDTQYF,TGTGCCTGGAACAGGGGCGACGATACGCAGTATTTT
once,TRBV11-3,-,TRBJ2-1,CASSLQGQGIKGEQFF,TGTGCCAGCAGCTTACAGGGACAAGGCATTAAGGGTGAGCAGTTCTTC
once,TRBV23-1,-,TRBJ1-3,CASSQPGYGGYISGNTIYF,TGCGCCAGCAGTCAGCCAGGATACGGAGGGTACATCTCTGGAAACACCATATATTTT
-,TRBV11-2,TRBD1,TRBJ2-5,CASSSHRTGAGETQYF,TGTGCCAGCAGCTCCCACCGGACAGGGGCGGGGGAGACCCAGTACTTC
-,TRBV7-9,TRBD1,TRBJ2-5,CASSSRTGVGEETQYF,TGTGCCAGCAGCTCGAGGACAGGGGTTGGAGAAGAGACCCAGTACTTC
-,TRBV4-2,TRBD2,TRBJ2-7,CASSQDAGTSYEQYF,TGTGCCAGCAGCCAAGACGCCGGGACTAGTTACGAGCAGTACTTC
-,TRBV15,TRBD2,TRBJ2-2,CATSRELAGSGELFF,TGTGCCACCAGCAGAGAACTAGCGGGATCCGGGGAGCTGTTTTTT
few,TRBV6-4,TRBD2,TRBJ2-1,CASSDGAGDYNEQFF,TGTGCCAGCAGTGATGGAGCGGGAGACTACAATGAGCAGTTCTTC
few,TRBV19,-,TRBJ2-5,CASSKGPKGETQYF,TGTGCCAGTAGTAAGGGTCCCAAGGGGGAGACCCAGTACTTC
-,TRBV2,-,TRBJ2-7,CASRKTGSVYEQYF,TGTGCCAGCAGGAAGACAGGTTCTGTCTACGAGCAGTACTTC